The 18 T cell receptor beta chains reported below all come from one sample, sequenced in a study of CD8 T cells in ankylosing spondylitis. TCRdb fed the 5' RACE reads into MiXCR, producing one record per CDR3 protein. The sample includes tens of thousands of distinct CDR3 sequences, around 2.5% of them seen just once. The specimen sequenced was blood, either unsorted or a sorted T cell fraction (not recorded which). The receptors stem from a female donor with ankylosing spondylitis or in good health (not recorded which).

This clonotype was seen at least ten times. The chain couples TRBV9 to TRBJ1-1; 9 nucleotides align to TRBD1. The germline V gene encodes CDR1 SGDLS and CDR2 YYNGEE. CDR3 length: 14 amino acids. The V and J ends lost 0 bases and 6 bases, in that order; junction bases with no gene match: 3. This chain's CDR3 is CASSVAHRGPEAFF. The CDR3 DNA sequence: TGTGCCAGCAGCGTAGCCCACAGGGGGCCTGAAGCTTTCTTT. Full variable domain (outside the CDR3, taken from reference TRBV9 and TRBJ1-1): DSGVTQTPKHLITATGQRVTLRCSPRSGDLSVYWYQQSLDQGLQFLIQYYNGEERAKGNILERFSAQQFPDLHSELNLSSLELGDSALYFCASSVAHRGPEAFFGQGTRLTVV.

V gene TRBV9 combines with J gene TRBJ1-1; unclear D gene. The germline V gene encodes CDR1 SGDLS and CDR2 YYNGEE. The V end was cut by 3 bases, the J end by 3 bases, with 12 bases between. There are 14 residues in the CDR3. The CDR3 DNA is TGTGCCAGCAGCGGCCCTGATCTGGACACTGAAGCTTTCTTT. Protein product: CASSGPDLDTEAFF.

This clonotype was found many times. The chain joins TRBV9 to TRBJ1-2, with 7 bases fitting TRBD1. The germline V gene has CDR1 SGDLS and CDR2 YYNGEE. The CDR3 is 14 residues long. V shed 0 bases, J shed 4 bases, and the junction held 3 bases outside the gene matches. CDR3 nucleotides: TGTGCCAGCAGCGTAGCTTGGGACAGCTATGGCTACACCTTC. It yields the protein CASSVAWDSYGYTF.

This clonotype has ten or more counts. This CDR3 is CASRAGTSSGELFF. The CDR3 nucleotides are TGTGCCAGCAGGGCCGGGACTAGCTCCGGGGAGCTGTTTTTT. The genes are TRBV9 and TRBJ2-2, with 9 nucleotides matching TRBD2. There are 14 residues in the CDR3. Germline CDR1 and CDR2: SGDLS and YYNGEE. V trimming: 5 bases; J trimming: 6 bases; junction bases outside the gene matches: 5. Variable domain in full (rest from reference TRBV9 and TRBJ2-2): DSGVTQTPKHLITATGQRVTLRCSPRSGDLSVYWYQQSLDQGLQFLIQYYNGEERAKGNILERFSAQQFPDLHSELNLSSLELGDSALYFCASRAGTSSGELFFGEGSRLTVL.

The rearrangement joins TRBV10-2 to TRBJ2-7; TRBD1 might be the D (6 bases). CDR3 length: 16 residues. In germline, CDR1 is WSHSY, CDR2 SAAADI. V was trimmed by 10 bases and J by 0 bases, leaving 22 bases between them. The CDR3 DNA follows: TGCGCCAACACAGGGTCCCACCTTGTAGGCTCCTACGAGCAGTACTTC. Translated: CANTGSHLVGSYEQYF.

The table lists this clonotype with many counts. The V and J genes are TRBV9 and TRBJ1-3; D is unclear. V gave up 0 bases and J gave up 4 bases, with 11 bases separating them. This CDR3 has 15 residues. CDR1 SGDLS and CDR2 YYNGEE come from the germline V gene. CDR3 sequence (DNA): TGTGCCAGCAGCGTAGGGGAAGCGTCCGGAAACACCATATATTTT. It encodes CASSVGEASGNTIYF.

This clonotype was observed at least ten times. This chain connects TRBV9 to TRBJ2-2; tentative D call: TRBD1 (6 bases). Trimming shortened V by 0 bases and J by 1 base, and 10 bases separated the two germline ends. In germline, CDR1 is SGDLS, CDR2 YYNGEE. The CDR3 loop spans 16 amino acids. DNA of the CDR3: TGTGCCAGCAGCGTAGCGGGACACGTGAACACCGGGGAGCTGTTTTTT. Amino acid sequence: CASSVAGHVNTGELFF. Full variable domain (rest looked up from reference TRBV9 and TRBJ2-2): DSGVTQTPKHLITATGQRVTLRCSPRSGDLSVYWYQQSLDQGLQFLIQYYNGEERAKGNILERFSAQQFPDLHSELNLSSLELGDSALYFCASSVAGHVNTGELFFGEGSRLTVL.

This clonotype has at least ten counts. The rearrangement uses TRBV9 and TRBJ2-3; no reliable D call. Germline V gene sequence: CDR1 SGDLS, CDR2 YYNGEE. The CDR3 is made up of 18 amino acids. V lost 0 bases, J lost 5 bases, and 22 bases lay in between. The CDR3: CASSVGVANNKPRDTQYF. CDR3 nucleotide sequence: TGTGCCAGCAGCGTAGGAGTAGCAAACAATAAACCTAGAGATACGCAGTATTTT.

This clonotype has at least ten counts. The V call is TRBV9, the J call TRBJ2-7; D is perhaps TRBD1 or TRBD2 (5 bases each). The V end was cut by 0 bases, the J end by 6 bases, with 19 bases between. The germline V gene has CDR1 SGDLS and CDR2 YYNGEE. This CDR3 has 16 residues. The CDR3 spells CASSVGPGTAFVEQYF. The CDR3, as DNA: TGTGCCAGCAGCGTAGGGCCCGGGACGGCCTTCGTCGAGCAGTACTTC. The variable domain in full, completed from reference TRBV9 and TRBJ2-7, reads DSGVTQTPKHLITATGQRVTLRCSPRSGDLSVYWYQQSLDQGLQFLIQYYNGEERAKGNILERFSAQQFPDLHSELNLSSLELGDSALYFCASSVGPGTAFVEQYFGPGTRLTVT.

This clonotype has ten or more counts. V is TRBV9 and J is TRBJ2-2; D remains ambiguous. CDR3 size: 15 residues. The germline CDR1 and CDR2 sequences are SGDLS and YYNGEE. V was trimmed by 3 bases and J by 4 bases, leaving 13 bases between them. The CDR3 region has the DNA TGTGCCAGCAGCGCAAGTTTCCTGGGCACCGGGGAGCTGTTTTTT. This translates into CASSASFLGTGELFF.

This clonotype was counted at least ten times. J is TRBJ2-7 and V is TRBV9; 8 bases match TRBD2. Germline trimming cut 3 bases from V and 0 bases from J; bases unmatched to any gene: 11. The CDR3 spans 17 residues. Looked up from germline, CDR1 is SGDLS and CDR2 is YYNGEE. This CDR3 reads CASSAREVAGFSYEQYF. The CDR3 coding sequence is TGTGCCAGCAGCGCGAGAGAGGTAGCGGGATTCTCCTACGAGCAGTACTTC.

This clonotype was counted at least ten times. The rearrangement uses TRBV9 and TRBJ2-4; tentatively, D is TRBD2 (6 bases). V lost 0 bases, J lost 0 bases, and 10 bases lay in between. This CDR3 is 16 amino acids long. Germline CDR1 and CDR2: SGDLS and YYNGEE. The CDR3 nucleotides are TGTGCCAGCAGCGTAGAAGTGGGGGGAGCCAAAAACATTCAGTACTTC. This gives the protein CASSVEVGGAKNIQYF.

In this sample, this clonotype turned up many times. The J gene is TRBJ1-3, the V gene TRBV9, with no clear D. CDR1 and CDR2 (germline): SGDLS, YYNGEE. Trimming removed 3 bases from V and 0 bases from J, with 10 bases in between. The CDR3 extends over 15 amino acids. The CDR3 is CASSADGHSGNTIYF. The CDR3 DNA reads TGTGCCAGCAGCGCGGACGGGCACTCTGGAAACACCATATATTTT.

In this sample, this clonotype turned up many times. This chain links TRBV9 with TRBJ2-5; 10 positions match TRBD1. The CDR3 has 15 amino acids. J gave up 4 bases and V 3 bases, and 6 bases lay outside the gene matches. The germline gives CDR1 SGDLS, CDR2 YYNGEE. The CDR3 loop is CASSARTGGRETQYF. Here the CDR3 DNA reads TGTGCCAGCAGCGCCAGGACAGGGGGAAGAGAGACCCAGTACTTC.

As for this clonotype: One base away lies a much larger clone, so this may be a sequencing read error. This chain connects TRBV9 to TRBJ2-2; TRBD2 aligns across 10 bases. Germline lookup yields CDR1 SGDLS and CDR2 YYNGEE. This CDR3 comprises 16 residues. CDR3 sequence reads: CASSFGTSVNTGELIF. The CDR3 DNA sequence: TGTGCCAGCAGCTTCGGGACTAGCGTAAACACCGGGGAGCTGATTTTT.

This clonotype came up many times. The chain combines TRBV9 with TRBJ2-4, with no clear D. This CDR3 spans 14 amino acids. With 3 bases removed from V and 0 bases from J, the gap between germline ends came to 7 bases. Germline loops: CDR1 SGDLS, CDR2 YYNGEE. In DNA, the CDR3 is TGTGCCAGCAGCGAAACTCCAGCCAAAAACATTCAGTACTTC. Encoded protein: CASSETPAKNIQYF.

The table lists this clonotype with many counts. The rearrangement links TRBV9 to TRBJ2-1, with 10 positions matching TRBD2. Germline V CDR1 and CDR2: SGDLS, YYNGEE. This CDR3 region has 16 residues. The V and J ends lost 0 bases and 8 bases, in that order; junction bases with no gene match: 8. The CDR3 reads CASSVDASGGGYEQFF. The CDR3 DNA sequence: TGTGCCAGCAGCGTAGACGCGAGCGGGGGGGGTTATGAGCAGTTCTTC.

This clonotype occurred many times. The chain links TRBV9 to TRBJ2-2; D possibly uses TRBD1 or TRBD2 (7 bases each). Trimming took 8 bases from V and 4 from J, leaving 18 bases between them. The germline V gene encodes CDR1 SGDLS and CDR2 YYNGEE. This CDR3 is 15 amino acids long. CDR3 in DNA: TGTGCCAGTGCCAGGGGGGGGGCACTCACCGGGGAGCTGTTTTTT. Translated: CASARGGALTGELFF.